The 9 T cell receptor beta chains below come from one sample, sequenced in a study of CD8 T cells in Susac syndrome. Reverse transcription of roughly 0.45 to 1 ug RNA used random hexamers. Each CDR3 protein gets one entry after TCRdb re-called the immunoSEQ multiplex PCR reads with MiXCR. The table lists roughly 200,000 distinct CDR3 sequences, 90% to 95% of them singletons, with around 0.093% in the top ten. Source material: CD4+ T cells from PBMCs. Source of these receptors: a human donor in good health.

The rearrangement links TRBV7-2 to TRBJ1-1; D not resolved. The CDR3 has 16 residues. V dropped 4 bases and J dropped 0 bases, with 15 bases sitting between them. Per germline, CDR1 SGHTA and CDR2 FQGNSA. The chain's CDR3 is CASSYRRSPVNTEAFF. In nucleotides, the CDR3 is TGTGCCAGCAGCTATCGCCGGTCGCCGGTGAACACTGAAGCTTTCTTT.

A word on this clonotype: The junction departs from the called germline gene at one end, perhaps through a read error. V and J are TRBV15 and TRBJ1-2; D unresolved. The CDR3 is 15 amino acids. Germline V gene data show CDR1 as LNHNV and CDR2 as YYDKDF (reference sequence). CDR3 protein: CATSSWAEFTLDVAF. The CDR3 coding sequence is TGTGCCACCAGCAGTTGGGCGGAATTCACCCTTGATGTGGCCTTC. The entire variable domain, with the rest obtained from reference TRBV15 and TRBJ1-2, is as follows: DAMVIQNPRYQVTQFGKPVTLSCSQTLNHNVMYWYQQKSSQAPKLLFHYYDKDFNNEADTPDNFQSRRPNTSFCFLDIRSPGLGDTAMYLCATSSWAEFTLDVAFGSGTRLTVV.

This sequence joins TRBV27 and TRBJ2-1, with 7 bases lining up with TRBD2. Germline lookup yields CDR1 MNHEY and CDR2 SMNVEV (reference sequence). After removal of 6 bases from V and 0 bases from J, the junction contained 20 bases not matched to a gene. The CDR3 runs to 20 residues. The CDR3: CASSDGISVSGASSYNEQFF. CDR3 nucleotide sequence: TGTGCCAGCAGCGATGGGATTAGCGTCAGCGGGGCGAGCTCCTACAATGAGCAGTTCTTC.

This clonotype showed up just once. The V gene is TRBV7-3, the J gene TRBJ2-3; 13 bases match TRBD2. The CDR3 loop spans 17 amino acids. CDR1 and CDR2 (germline): SGHTA, FQGTGA. Trimming removed 5 bases from V and 4 bases from J; junction bases left unmatched: 9. This CDR3 reads CASSNPTSGRSADTQYF. The CDR3 nucleotides read TGTGCCAGCAGCAACCCGACTAGCGGGAGGAGCGCAGATACGCAGTATTTT.

The chain has TRBV7-9 and TRBJ2-1; TRBD2 agrees at 15 bases. The CDR3 totals 16 residues. V lost 5 bases, J lost 16 bases, and 15 bases stayed unmatched. Per germline, CDR1 SEHNR and CDR2 FQNEAQ (reference sequence). The CDR3 reads CASSPDGLAGGPLVFF. As DNA, the CDR3 is TGTGCCAGCAGCCCGGACGGACTAGCGGGAGGGCCCCTTGTTTTCTTC.

This chain's CDR3 is CSVRAGGREQFF. CDR3 nucleotide sequence: TGCAGCGTCCGAGCGGGGGGGAGGGAGCAGTTCTTC. This rearrangement joins TRBV29-1 to TRBJ2-1, with 10 bases aligning to TRBD2. Germline-derived CDR1 and CDR2 are SQVTM and ANQGSEA. This CDR3 has 12 amino acids. V dropped 6 bases and J dropped 10; count of bases not matched to a gene: 6.

This chain uses TRBV29-1 with TRBJ2-5, with 14 bases fitting TRBD2. Looked up from germline, CDR1 is SQVTM and CDR2 is ANQGSEA. This CDR3 is built from 14 residues. Germline trimming cut 6 bases from V and 5 bases from J; bases unmatched to any gene: 5. Here the CDR3 DNA reads TGCAGCGTCGGGACTAGCGGGGGCGTGGAGACCCAGTACTTC. Its translation is CSVGTSGGVETQYF.

The CDR3 loop reads CASSQDRSANYGYTF. Written as DNA, the CDR3 is TGCGCCAGCAGCCAAGACAGGTCAGCTAACTATGGCTACACCTTC. This sequence joins TRBV4-1 and TRBJ1-2; the D is unclear. Germline V CDR1 and CDR2: MGHRA, YSYEKL. This CDR3 is built from 15 residues. V lost 0 bases to trimming and J lost 0 bases, with 8 bases between them.

The chain couples TRBV7-2 to TRBJ1-5, with D perhaps matching TRBD1 (5 bases). CDR1 is SGHTA and CDR2 is FQGNSA in the germline V gene. The CDR3 loop spans 14 amino acids. V shed 3 bases and J shed 3 bases, with 9 bases lying between them. CDR3 sequence reads: CASSLKGVNQPQHF. The DNA of the CDR3 is TGTGCCAGCAGCTTGAAAGGGGTCAATCAGCCCCAGCATTTT.